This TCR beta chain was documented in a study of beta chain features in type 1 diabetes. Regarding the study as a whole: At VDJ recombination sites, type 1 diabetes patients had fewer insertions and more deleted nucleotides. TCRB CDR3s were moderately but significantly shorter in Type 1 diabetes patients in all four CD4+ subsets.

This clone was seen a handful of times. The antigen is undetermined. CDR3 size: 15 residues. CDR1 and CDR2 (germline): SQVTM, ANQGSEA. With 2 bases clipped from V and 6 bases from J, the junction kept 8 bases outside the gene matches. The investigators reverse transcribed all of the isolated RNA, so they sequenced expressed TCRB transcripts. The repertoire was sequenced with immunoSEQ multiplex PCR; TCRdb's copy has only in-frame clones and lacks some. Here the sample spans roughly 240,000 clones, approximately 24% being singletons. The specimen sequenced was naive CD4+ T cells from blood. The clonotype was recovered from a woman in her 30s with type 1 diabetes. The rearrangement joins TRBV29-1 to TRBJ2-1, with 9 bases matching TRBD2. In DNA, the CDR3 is TGCAGCGTTGAAAATAGCGGGAGTATGAGCAATGAGCAGTTCTTC. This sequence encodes CSVENSGSMSNEQFF.